The rows below give T cell receptor beta chains drawn from one sample of a study of blood T cell repertoires in COVID-19. Repertoires were generated with immunoSEQ multiplex PCR, while TCRdb's copy carries only in-frame clones and drops some. The repertoire holds approximately 150,000 clones, with about 80% as singletons. Sequencing used peripheral blood. Receptors were obtained from a human donor in a cohort sampled during active COVID-19. Each CDR3 is given with its conserved first and last residue.

j_call	v_call	cdr3_aa
TRBJ2-5	TRBV9	CASSPGTNQETQYF
TRBJ1-4	TRBV2	CASSEEGPGEKLFF
TRBJ1-2	TRBV6-5	CASKVDRGDPGYTF
TRBJ2-3	TRBV5-8	CASSLQDTQYF
TRBJ2-1	TRBV6-6	CASSPFLVFGRTGDNEQFF
TRBJ2-7	TRBV11-2	CASSAEAVEQYF
TRBJ1-1	TRBV5-1	CASSQMGQGKPEAFF
TRBJ2-1	TRBV3-1/TRBV3-2	CASSQDLRGRLVGYEQFF
TRBJ2-3	TRBV6-1	CASSDRGPTDTQYF
TRBJ2-3	TRBV4-1	CASSQTGRADTQYF
TRBJ2-7	TRBV28	CASSFRGNEQYF
TRBJ2-2	TRBV5-1	CASSLGQGIWTGELFF
TRBJ2-1	TRBV15	CATSRGQGEISYNEQFF
TRBJ2-7	TRBV4-2	CASSDPGQSYEQYF
TRBJ2-7	TRBV2	CASNPDSQSYEQYF
TRBJ1-4	TRBV18	CASSPPLTPHGVKLFF
TRBJ2-5	TRBV18	CASSPPSQGAKYQETQYF
TRBJ1-2	TRBV5-4	CASSLTGQGPLAGGYTF
TRBJ1-4	TRBV25-1	CASRSPYGGEKLFF
TRBJ1-2	TRBV5-1	CASSPTGGHGYTF
TRBJ2-1	TRBV29-1	CSVDWRTSGSYNEQFF
TRBJ2-1	TRBV5-1	CASSLVPTGGGSDEQFF
TRBJ1-6	TRBV4-1	CASSPTQNQGDNSPLHF
TRBJ2-2	TRBV10-1	CASSGTRGLNTGELFF
TRBJ2-1	TRBV7-9	CASRSSGSGTYNEQFF
TRBJ1-2	TRBV7-9	CASSLGVGQGNGYTF
TRBJ1-1	TRBV6-6	CASSIRDSEAFF
TRBJ2-7	TRBV11-3	CASSPGTGSAEQYF
TRBJ1-2	TRBV5-1	CASSLGGNYGYTF
TRBJ1-2	TRBV5-1	CASSLGGRGSYGYTF
TRBJ2-1	TRBV19	CASRSDQGIPYNEQFF
TRBJ2-1	TRBV4-2	CASSLPYRDRGPSEQFF
TRBJ2-6	TRBV6-1	CASSEGQGVPSGANVLTF
TRBJ2-3	TRBV14	CASSRVDTQYF
TRBJ2-1	TRBV6-1	CASGAGTSGGEDEQFF
TRBJ1-1	TRBV25-1	CASSDSTVNTEAFF
TRBJ1-1	TRBV6-6	CASTDGGTKGTEAFF
TRBJ1-1	TRBV3-1/TRBV3-2	CASSLTGLNTEAFF
TRBJ1-5	TRBV7-8	CASSLRGDNQPQHF
TRBJ1-5	TRBV6-1	CASSEKARLNQPQHF
TRBJ2-2	TRBV9	CASSARSGANTGELFF
TRBJ1-1	TRBV6-4	CASSDSSRGTEAFF
TRBJ2-2	TRBV19	CASRKTSGGAGTGELFF
TRBJ2-3	TRBV29-1	CSVSSGTSGRGGTDTQYF
TRBJ2-1	TRBV28	CASSTPGQGSYNEQFF
TRBJ2-4	TRBV19	CASSTSPGLAKNIQYF
TRBJ2-1	TRBV11-1	CASSSTLVPYNEQFF
TRBJ2-5	TRBV7-2	CASSLVPAGGPGETQYF
TRBJ2-1	TRBV19	CASSKPPGLAGTFSYNEQFF